The sequence of this TCR beta chain was determined in a study of control samples from healthy donors and cancer patients. Looked up from germline, CDR1 is SGHTS and CDR2 is YDEGEE. The CDR3 spans 17 residues. The V gene lost 4 bases and the J gene lost 8 bases, with 27 bases spanning the gap. Assay: immunoSEQ multiplex PCR; the TCRdb copy retains only in-frame clones and omits some. The sample includes about 150,000 clones, just under 95% of them seen just once. The material sequenced was blood. The chain combines TRBV5-8 with TRBJ1-2; D not certain. The clonotype originates from a woman in her thirties or forties in good health. CDR3 region: CASSRRGSRTNLGGYTF. The DNA of the CDR3 is TGTGCCAGCAGCCGGAGAGGATCGCGGACTAATTTGGGAGGCTACACCTTC. Complete variable domain (other parts from reference TRBV5-8 and TRBJ1-2): EAGVTQSPTHLIKTRGQQATLRCSPISGHTSVYWYQQALGLGLQFLLWYDEGEERNRGNFPPRFSGRQFPNYSSELNVNALELEDSALYLCASSRRGSRTNLGGYTFGSGTRLTVV.